These T cell receptor beta chains were read from a single sample in a study of regulatory T cells in long-lasting Graves disease. Each CDR3 protein is one row after TCRdb ran MiXCR on the multiplex PCR reads. The profile shows roughly 510,000 distinct CDR3 sequences, roughly 15% of them singletons. This sample was shared with a second study, whose subject was T cells in Graves' hyperthyroidism and ophthalmopathy.

This specimen consisted of peripheral blood mononuclear cells (PBMCs), obtained at new diagnosis, from a patient treated with antithyroid drugs. The receptors stem from a young man with Graves disease. The CDR3 runs from the conserved cysteine through the conserved F or W. A D gene is named only where the DNA matches it firmly. Size is stated for part of the rows, as once, few or many counts, or as a class when the clone is expanded.

CDR3aa | CDR3nt | abundance | j_gene | v_gene | d_gene
CASAGEGETQYF | TGTGCCAGCGCAGGGGAGGGAGAGACCCAGTACTTC | many | TRBJ2-5 | TRBV6-1 | -
CAIRASSYNEQFF | TGTGCCATCCGCGCCAGCTCCTACAATGAGCAGTTCTTC | many | TRBJ2-1 | TRBV7-9 | -
CSAHGPTGLVTYEQYF | TGCAGTGCTCATGGCCCGACTGGACTGGTGACCTACGAGCAGTACTTC | few | TRBJ2-7 | TRBV20-1 | -
CASSLRGAGNTIYF | TGTGCCAGCAGTCTCCGCGGGGCGGGAAACACCATATATTTT | many | TRBJ1-3 | TRBV12-3/TRBV12-4 | -
CASSSGSGAEFF | TGTGCCAGCAGCTCCGGTTCGGGCGCTGAGTTCTTC | many | TRBJ2-1 | TRBV7-9 | -
CASSPAGSEKLFF | TGTGCCAGCAGTCCAGCGGGAAGTGAAAAACTGTTTTTT | - | TRBJ1-4 | TRBV6-1 | -
CASSHTGGPGRTQYF | TGTGCCAGCAGCCACACCGGAGGGCCCGGGAGGACCCAGTACTTC | - | TRBJ2-5 | TRBV7-9 | -
CASSLDWTGSYNEQFF | TGCGCCAGCAGCTTGGACTGGACAGGGTCCTACAATGAGCAGTTCTTC | once | TRBJ2-1 | TRBV5-1 | TRBD1
CASSPRTSGSTYEQYF | TGTGCCAGCAGCCCGCGGACTAGCGGGAGTACCTACGAGCAGTACTTC | many | TRBJ2-7 | TRBV11-2 | TRBD2
CSARKGRGPYEQYF | TGCAGTGCTAGAAAAGGCAGGGGCCCCTACGAGCAGTACTTC | many | TRBJ2-7 | TRBV20-1 | -
CAWSRTGVDEQFF | TGTGCCTGGAGTCGAACAGGCGTCGATGAGCAGTTCTTC | - | TRBJ2-1 | TRBV30 | -
CSASKRTTNYGYTF | TGCAGTGCCAGTAAGAGGACAACTAACTATGGCTACACCTTC | few | TRBJ1-2 | TRBV20-1 | -
CASSLGLTEAFF | TGTGCCAGCAGCTTGGGCCTGACTGAAGCTTTCTTT | - | TRBJ1-1 | TRBV5-1 | -
CASSSRDYEGEQYF | TGCGCCAGCAGCTCCCGGGACTACGAGGGGGAGCAGTACTTC | - | TRBJ2-7 | TRBV5-1 | TRBD2
CASSHPGVAGSNEQFF | TGCGCCAGCAGCCACCCAGGAGTAGCGGGATCTAATGAGCAGTTCTTC | - | TRBJ2-1 | TRBV4-1 | TRBD2
CAWSEGVRGGNIQYF | TGTGCCTGGAGTGAAGGTGTCCGGGGAGGAAACATTCAGTACTTC | many | TRBJ2-4 | TRBV30 | -
CASSKGAKNIQYF | TGTGCCAGCAGTAAAGGGGCCAAAAACATTCAGTACTTC | few | TRBJ2-4 | TRBV14 | -
CASSGLAFSYEQYF | TGTGCCAGCAGCGGACTGGCGTTCTCCTACGAGCAGTACTTC | many | TRBJ2-7 | TRBV7-2 | -
CASSLRPRGEGTDTQYF | TGTGCCAGCAGCTTAAGACCCCGAGGGGAAGGGACAGATACGCAGTATTTT | many | TRBJ2-3 | TRBV7-3 | -
CASSPSGLAGPYNEQFF | TGTGCCAGCAGTCCATCCGGACTAGCGGGACCCTACAATGAGCAGTTCTTC | many | TRBJ2-1 | TRBV6-1 | TRBD2
CASSIAGGVHEQFF | TGTGCCAGCAGCATAGCGGGAGGGGTCCATGAGCAGTTCTTC | few | TRBJ2-1 | TRBV27 | TRBD2
CASSVEPGLNTEAFF | TGTGCCAGCAGCGTAGAGCCAGGGTTAAACACTGAAGCTTTCTTT | once | TRBJ1-1 | TRBV9 | -
CASWGSGSYNEQFF | TGTGCCAGCTGGGGTAGCGGGTCGTACAATGAGCAGTTCTTC | - | TRBJ2-1 | TRBV6-1 | TRBD2
CAISLEVGEQFF | TGTGCCATCAGTCTGGAGGTGGGTGAGCAGTTCTTC | many | TRBJ2-1 | TRBV10-3 | -
CASAGGPGNTIYF | TGTGCCAGTGCAGGAGGACCTGGAAACACCATATATTTT | - | TRBJ1-3 | TRBV19 | -
CASSQDSGQGLVYGYTF | TGTGCCAGCAGCCAAGATTCCGGACAGGGGTTAGTTTATGGCTACACCTTC | - | TRBJ1-2 | TRBV3-1 | TRBD1
CASSRQPSSYNEQFF | TGTGCCAGCAGCCGACAGCCTTCCTCCTACAATGAGCAGTTCTTC | many | TRBJ2-1 | TRBV7-2 | -
CASSQNRGTIEETQYF | TGTGCCAGCAGCCAGAACCGTGGGACAATCGAAGAGACCCAGTACTTC | few | TRBJ2-5 | TRBV4-2 | -
CASSLATSGSFPYEQYF | TGCGCCAGCAGCTTGGCCACTAGCGGGAGTTTTCCCTACGAGCAGTACTTC | many | TRBJ2-7 | TRBV5-1 | TRBD2
CASSLGTSGIGHYEQYF | TGTGCCAGCAGCCTCGGGACTAGCGGGATAGGTCACTACGAGCAGTACTTC | - | TRBJ2-7 | TRBV9 | TRBD2
CSAHQGTGETYEQYF | TGCAGTGCTCACCAAGGGACAGGCGAAACCTACGAGCAGTACTTC | many | TRBJ2-7 | TRBV20-1 | TRBD1
CATSNPSGQETQYF | TGTGCCACCAGTAACCCTAGCGGGCAAGAGACCCAGTACTTC | few | TRBJ2-5 | TRBV15 | TRBD2
CSARDSASGNIQYF | TGCAGTGCTAGAGATTCGGCTAGCGGGAACATTCAGTACTTC | few | TRBJ2-4 | TRBV20-1 | TRBD2
CASSNAAGANVLTF | TGCGCCAGCAGCAACGCGGCCGGGGCCAACGTCCTGACTTTC | - | TRBJ2-6 | TRBV5-1 | -
CASSDFGSGNTIYF | TGTGCCAGCAGTGACTTTGGATCTGGAAACACCATATATTTT | few | TRBJ1-3 | TRBV6-1 | -
CSARTRGYGYTF | TGCAGTGCTAGGACTAGGGGCTATGGCTACACCTTC | - | TRBJ1-2 | TRBV20-1 | -
CASSPTRGRAGETDTQYF | TGTGCCAGCTCACCCACTCGCGGTCGAGCGGGAGAGACAGATACGCAGTATTTT | many | TRBJ2-3 | TRBV18 | TRBD2
CASRGTMYGYTF | TGTGCCAGCAGGGGTACGATGTATGGCTACACCTTC | many | TRBJ1-2 | TRBV6-1 | -
CSARASKPYNEQFF | TGCAGTGCTAGAGCCTCAAAACCTTACAATGAGCAGTTCTTC | few | TRBJ2-1 | TRBV20-1 | -
CASSSGGGQSDQYF | TGTGCCAGCAGCTCCGGGGGTGGGCAGAGCGACCAGTACTTC | many | TRBJ2-5 | TRBV6-1 | -
CSASRTKNTEAFF | TGCAGTGCTTCCAGGACGAAGAACACTGAAGCTTTCTTT | many | TRBJ1-1 | TRBV20-1 | -
CASSRDRVTGELFF | TGTGCCAGCAGCCGGGACAGGGTCACCGGGGAGCTGTTTTTT | - | TRBJ2-2 | TRBV5-6 | TRBD1
CASSSLASGSYEQYF | TGTGCCAGCAGTTCATTGGCTAGCGGATCCTACGAGCAGTACTTC | many | TRBJ2-7 | TRBV28 | TRBD2
CASSLVVRTGGISPLHF | TGTGCCAGCAGTTTAGTTGTCCGAACAGGGGGTATTTCACCCCTCCACTTT | many | TRBJ1-6 | TRBV28 | TRBD1
CSASSPDSEDYEQYF | TGCAGTGCTAGCTCCCCGGACAGCGAGGACTACGAGCAGTACTTC | many | TRBJ2-7 | TRBV20-1 | -
CASSINRGPGETQYF | TGTGCCAGCAGCATAAACAGGGGGCCAGGGGAGACCCAGTACTTC | few | TRBJ2-5 | TRBV7-9 | TRBD1